The 32 T cell receptor beta chains in this list originate from one sample, sequenced in a study of T cell changes during pregnancy in multiple sclerosis. Repertoires were generated with immunoSEQ multiplex PCR, while TCRdb's copy carries only in-frame clones and drops some. The table lists 60,000 or so clones, 91% of them singletons. The source material was CD4+ T cells from peripheral blood mononuclear cells, sampled after pregnancy. These receptor sequences come from a female donor in good health, enrolled as a control in a pregnancy study.

V is TRBV2 and J is TRBJ1-2, with TRBD1 matching over 8 bases. Losses at the gene ends were 2 bases for V and 8 bases for J; bases not matched to a gene: 4. This CDR3 region has 13 residues. CDR1 is SNHLY, CDR2 FYNNEI, per germline. The CDR3 loop is CASSEQGARGYTF. The CDR3 DNA sequence: TGTGCCAGCAGTGAACAGGGGGCGCGGGGCTACACCTTC.

This clone was counted once. The chain combines TRBV6-6 with TRBJ2-3; 7 bases map to TRBD1. CDR3 size: 16 residues. CDR1 and CDR2 from the germline V gene are MNHNY and SVGAGI (reference sequence). The ends lost 0 bases at V and 2 bases at J; junction bases unmatched: 5. CDR3 DNA sequence: TGTGCCAGCAGTTACTCAGGGGGCCTAAACACAGATACGCAGTATTTT. Protein: CASSYSGGLNTDTQYF.

The gene calls are TRBV12-5 and TRBJ1-1; D uncertain. V lost 4 bases to trimming and J lost 8 bases, with 8 bases between them. Germline V gives CDR1 LGHNT, CDR2 FRNRAP. CDR3 size: 11 residues. In nucleotides, the CDR3 is TGTGCTAGTGGTTCGGGTAGGGAAGCTTTCTTT. Translation gives CASGSGREAFF.

CDR3 loop: CAWSVLGAGRSTYEQYF. The CDR3 bases are TGTGCCTGGAGTGTACTTGGGGCAGGGAGGAGTACCTACGAGCAGTACTTC. The chain combines TRBV30 with TRBJ2-7; D is possibly TRBD2 (6 bases). The CDR3 contains 17 residues. V gave up 0 bases and J gave up 2 bases, with 20 bases separating them. Germline lookup yields CDR1 GTSNPN and CDR2 SVGIG (reference sequence).

This chain links TRBV7-8 with TRBJ2-7; TRBD1 matches 11 bases. With 5 bases clipped from V and 0 bases from J, the junction kept 3 bases outside the gene matches. The CDR3 extends over 15 amino acids. Germline CDR1 is SGHVS and CDR2 is FQNEAQ. The CDR3, as DNA: TGTGCCAGCAGCCCAGGGACAGGGGGCTCCTACGAGCAGTACTTC. Amino acid sequence: CASSPGTGGSYEQYF.

The genes are TRBV2 and TRBJ1-2; 7 bases map to TRBD1. The CDR3 is 14 residues long. Germline CDR1 and CDR2: SNHLY and FYNNEI. V gave up 8 bases and J gave up 6 bases; unmatched junction bases: 12. The CDR3 reads CASGRQGISNGYTF. CDR3 nucleotide sequence: TGTGCCAGCGGCAGACAGGGAATTTCGAATGGCTACACCTTC.

The chain joins TRBV6-5 to TRBJ2-2; 8 bases agree with TRBD1. The CDR3 totals 15 residues. V shed 0 bases, J shed 6 bases, and the junction held 3 bases outside the gene matches. Germline CDR1 and CDR2: MNHEY and SVGAGI. The CDR3 DNA reads as TGTGCCAGCAGTTACTCGAGGACAGGGTCCGGGGAGCTGTTTTTT. Residues: CASSYSRTGSGELFF.

This chain joins TRBV10-3 and TRBJ1-2; tentatively, D is TRBD1 (6 bases). Germline V gene lookup returns CDR1 ENHRY and CDR2 SYGVKD. Trimming stripped 0 bases from V and 6 bases from J, with 17 bases between. The length of the CDR3 is 16 residues. CDR3 DNA: TGTGCCATCAGTGAGTCGATATCTTCCAAGGGGGATGGCTACACCTTC. Its protein product is CAISESISSKGDGYTF.

The chain has TRBV18 and TRBJ1-2; 8 bases agree with TRBD1. The V segment lost 7 bases and the J segment 5 bases; nucleotides outside the gene matches: 6. Germline V CDR1 and CDR2: KGHSH, LQKENI. The CDR3 loop spans 13 amino acids. The CDR3 protein is CASFPDRGYGYTF. DNA of the CDR3: TGTGCCAGCTTTCCCGACAGGGGATATGGCTACACCTTC.

The chain couples TRBV10-1 to TRBJ1-4, with D maybe TRBD1 (5 bases). CDR1 WNHNN and CDR2 SYGVQD come from the germline V gene (reference sequence). The ends were cut back, 6 bases at V and 2 bases at J, with 10 bases in the middle. The CDR3 is made up of 14 amino acids. The CDR3 coding sequence is TGCGCCAGCAGCATAGGGGCTACTAATGAAAAACTGTTTTTT. Residues: CASSIGATNEKLFF.

J is TRBJ1-1 and V is TRBV5-8; D perhaps matches TRBD1 (6 bases). CDR3 length: 12 amino acids. CDR1 SGHTS and CDR2 YDEGEE come from the germline V gene. Trimming shortened V by 4 bases and J by 5 bases, and 9 bases separated the two germline ends. The CDR3 DNA sequence: TGTGCCAGCAGCCCCAGGGGTACTGAAGCTTTCTTT. It specifies CASSPRGTEAFF.

This clone was detected once. The chain combines TRBV19 with TRBJ1-4; 7 positions match TRBD1. V trimming: 10 bases; J trimming: 8 bases; junction bases outside the gene matches: 7. The CDR3 sequence is 12 residues long. Germline V gene data show CDR1 as LNHDA and CDR2 as SQIVND (reference sequence). CDR3 loop: CATTGVREKLFF. The CDR3 DNA reads as TGTGCCACAACAGGGGTTCGGGAAAAACTGTTTTTT.

The V and J genes are TRBV4-2 and TRBJ1-1; 8 bases align to TRBD1. The CDR3 has 15 residues. V was pared by 1 base and J by 3 bases, with 4 bases of the junction left unmatched. In germline, CDR1 is LGHNA, CDR2 YNFKEQ. DNA for the CDR3: TGTGCCAGCAGCCAAGTCTACAGGGGGGACACTGAAGCTTTCTTT. As protein: CASSQVYRGDTEAFF.

The CDR3 region is CASSRKGGGWGETQYF. CDR3 DNA: TGTGCCAGCAGCCGTAAGGGAGGGGGATGGGGAGAGACCCAGTACTTC. This chain uses TRBV28 with TRBJ2-5; TRBD2 is a possible D gene (7 bases). CDR1 and CDR2 (germline): MDHEN, SYDVKM. The CDR3 spans 16 residues. Trimming pared 6 bases from V and 4 bases from J, leaving 21 bases between.

This clone was counted between two and nine times. The chain carries TRBV29-1 and TRBJ1-1, with TRBD1 identical over 7 bases. The CDR3 contains 13 residues. V gave up 4 bases and J gave up 0 bases; unmatched junction bases: 2. Germline assignment: CDR1 SQVTM and CDR2 ANQGSEA. The CDR3 here is CSVADRMNTEAFF. The CDR3 DNA sequence: TGCAGCGTTGCGGACAGGATGAACACTGAAGCTTTCTTT.

This chain uses TRBV25-1 with TRBJ2-7; the match to TRBD1 covers 8 bases. With 3 bases clipped from V and 5 bases from J, the junction kept 9 bases outside the gene matches. The germline V gene has CDR1 MGHDK and CDR2 SYGVNS. This CDR3 has 15 residues. The CDR3 DNA follows: TGTGCCAGCAGTGATCACGGGACAGGTTTCGACGAGCAGTACTTC. As protein: CASSDHGTGFDEQYF.

V is TRBV7-2 and J is TRBJ1-2; D not resolved. Germline loops: CDR1 SGHTA, CDR2 FQGNSA. The CDR3 length is 15 residues. V dropped 0 bases and J dropped 4 bases, with 12 bases sitting between them. This chain's CDR3 is CASSLAFGGGYGYTF. The DNA for the CDR3 is TGTGCCAGCAGCTTAGCTTTTGGCGGTGGCTATGGCTACACCTTC.

V gene TRBV13 combines with J gene TRBJ2-4, with no clear D. The germline V and J ends were trimmed by 5 bases and 6 bases, with 8 bases remaining between them. This CDR3 region has 12 residues. Germline CDR1 reads PRHDT; CDR2 reads FYEKMQ (reference sequence). The CDR3 loop reads CASSPHGNIQYF. In nucleotides, the CDR3 is TGTGCCAGCAGCCCCCACGGAAACATTCAGTACTTC.

This chain links TRBV7-8 with TRBJ2-7; D not certain. Germline CDR1 and CDR2: SGHVS and FQNEAQ. Trimming cost V 1 base and J 3 bases, with 7 bases left between them. The CDR3 spans 13 residues. The CDR3 DNA reads TGTGCCAGCAGCTTAGGCCGGTTCTACGAGCAGTACTTC. Translation gives CASSLGRFYEQYF. Looking up the rest from reference TRBV7-8 and TRBJ2-7 gives the full variable domain: GAGVSQSPRYKVAKRGQDVALRCDPISGHVSLFWYQQALGQGPEFLTYFQNEAQLDKSGLPSDRFFAERPEGSVSTLKIQRTQQEDSAVYLCASSLGRFYEQYFGPGTRLTVT.

This sequence joins TRBV5-1 and TRBJ1-6; 7 nucleotides agree with TRBD1. The V gene end was trimmed by 4 bases and the J gene end by 10 bases; junction bases not matched to a gene: 8. Germline V gene lookup returns CDR1 SGHRS and CDR2 YFSETQ. This CDR3 has 14 amino acids. The CDR3 region has the DNA TGCGCCAGCAGCGTCGACAGGGTGCCCTCACCCCTCCACTTT. Protein sequence: CASSVDRVPSPLHF.

This clone has only one observation. The chain uses TRBV5-1 and TRBJ1-3, with 7 bases that match TRBD1. J gave up 2 bases and V 0 bases, and 2 bases lay outside the gene matches. This CDR3 contains 15 residues. Germline lookup yields CDR1 SGHRS and CDR2 YFSETQ. CDR3 in DNA: TGCGCCAGCAGCTTGGGACAGGGCCCTGGAAACACCATATATTTT. As protein: CASSLGQGPGNTIYF.

CDR3 sequence: CASSQYDSNSPLHF. The DNA for the CDR3 is TGCGCCAGCAGCCAGTACGACTCGAATTCACCCCTCCACTTT. The chain carries TRBV4-3 and TRBJ1-6; no definite D call. There are 14 residues in the CDR3. The germline V gene encodes CDR1 LGHNA and CDR2 YSLEER. Deletions cut 3 bases from V and 7 bases from J, with 10 bases between.

This sequence joins TRBV9 and TRBJ1-1; tentative D call: TRBD1 (6 bases). The V gene's germline CDR1 is SGDLS and CDR2 YYNGEE. V shed 2 bases and J shed 4 bases, with 18 bases lying between them. This CDR3 comprises 16 residues. The DNA for the CDR3 is TGTGCCAGCAGCGTCGGACCTAGGGGGTCAACCACTGAAGCTTTCTTT. This encodes CASSVGPRGSTTEAFF.

The chain combines TRBV11-1 with TRBJ2-7; 7 bases match TRBD1. Trimming at V came to 2 bases and at J to 3 bases, leaving 7 bases not matched to a gene. The CDR3 extends over 15 amino acids. Per the germline V gene, CDR1 is SGHAT and CDR2 is FQDESV (reference sequence). The CDR3 DNA is TGTGCCAGCAGCTTACCCGTGAGACAGGGCTACGAGCAGTACTTC. The encoded protein is CASSLPVRQGYEQYF.

The chain joins TRBV15 to TRBJ2-7, with TRBD1 identical over 10 bases. The CDR3 is made up of 16 amino acids. In germline, CDR1 is LNHNV, CDR2 YYDKDF (reference sequence). Unmatched junction bases numbered 7, after V lost 1 base and J lost 4 bases. CDR3 in amino acids: CATSRVGTGAAYEQYF. Here the CDR3 DNA reads TGTGCCACCAGCAGAGTAGGGACAGGGGCCGCGTACGAGCAGTACTTC.

The chain carries TRBV12-5 and TRBJ1-1; no firm D call. CDR1 and CDR2 (germline): LGHNT, FRNRAP. The CDR3 length is 12 residues. The V gene lost 5 bases and the J gene lost 6 bases, with 10 bases spanning the gap. The CDR3 region is CASGLGDSEAFF. The CDR3 DNA is TGTGCTAGTGGTCTCGGGGATTCTGAAGCTTTCTTT. Supplemented by reference TRBV12-5 and TRBJ1-1, the full variable domain reads DARVTQTPRHKVTEMGQEVTMRCQPILGHNTVFWYRQTMMQGLELLAYFRNRAPLDDSGMPKDRFSAEMPDATLATLKIQPSEPRDSAVYFCASGLGDSEAFFGQGTRLTVV.

The count of this clone is one. The V gene is TRBV30, the J gene TRBJ2-3, with 12 bases aligning to TRBD2. Germline V lookup: CDR1 GTSNPN, CDR2 SVGIG (reference sequence). The J segment lost 8 bases and the V segment lost 2 bases, leaving 5 bases of the junction unmatched. The CDR3 runs 14 residues. The CDR3 DNA follows: TGTGCCTGGAGTCGGGCTAGCGGGAGGGTTACGCAGTATTTT. Translation: CAWSRASGRVTQYF.

This chain joins TRBV30 and TRBJ1-2; D ambiguous. CDR3 length equals 15 residues. Germline CDR1 and CDR2: GTSNPN and SVGIG (reference sequence). V lost 3 bases, J lost 4 bases, and 18 bases lay in between. The CDR3 sequence is CAWSPAERAVYGYTF. DNA of the CDR3: TGTGCCTGGAGCCCGGCGGAGCGGGCCGTCTATGGCTACACCTTC.

V and J are TRBV29-1 and TRBJ1-1, with 9 bases lining up with TRBD1. The CDR3 covers 13 residues. From germline, CDR1 is SQVTM and CDR2 ANQGSEA. The V segment lost 6 bases and the J segment 2 bases; nucleotides outside the gene matches: 4. The CDR3 protein is CSVRQGGNTEAFF. The CDR3 nucleotides are TGCAGCGTCAGACAGGGGGGCAACACTGAAGCTTTCTTT. The full variable domain, completed using reference TRBV29-1 and TRBJ1-1, is SAVISQKPSRDICQRGTSLTIQCQVDSQVTMMFWYRQQPGQSLTLIATANQGSEATYESGFVIDKFPISRPNLTFSTLTVSNMSPEDSSIYLCSVRQGGNTEAFFGQGTRLTVV.

The chain joins TRBV5-6 to TRBJ2-3, with a tentative D call TRBD2 (6 bases). Trimming took 0 bases from V and 6 from J, leaving 14 bases between them. From germline, CDR1 is SGHDT and CDR2 YYEEEE. The CDR3 length is 15 residues. CDR3 coding DNA: TGTGCCAGCAGCTTGGGACTAGTTAGTAGGGATACGCAGTATTTT. As protein: CASSLGLVSRDTQYF.

This clone was counted a single time. The J gene is TRBJ2-1, the V gene TRBV7-9, with D perhaps TRBD1 (6 bases). The CDR3 has 15 residues. The germline V gene encodes CDR1 SEHNR and CDR2 FQNEAQ (reference sequence). Deletions cut 6 bases from V and 4 bases from J, with 16 bases between. The CDR3 bases are TGTGCCAGCAGTTTGACAGGCACCCCTTACAATGAGCAGTTCTTC. Amino acids: CASSLTGTPYNEQFF.

This clone was picked up one time. V is TRBV19 and J is TRBJ1-5; 7 positions agree with TRBD1. V lost 2 bases and J lost 2; bases outside the gene matches: 6. Germline V gives CDR1 LNHDA, CDR2 SQIVND (reference sequence). The CDR3 contains 16 residues. CDR3: CASSISGQSGNQPQHF. As DNA, the CDR3 is TGTGCCAGTAGTATATCGGGACAGTCGGGCAATCAGCCCCAGCATTTT.